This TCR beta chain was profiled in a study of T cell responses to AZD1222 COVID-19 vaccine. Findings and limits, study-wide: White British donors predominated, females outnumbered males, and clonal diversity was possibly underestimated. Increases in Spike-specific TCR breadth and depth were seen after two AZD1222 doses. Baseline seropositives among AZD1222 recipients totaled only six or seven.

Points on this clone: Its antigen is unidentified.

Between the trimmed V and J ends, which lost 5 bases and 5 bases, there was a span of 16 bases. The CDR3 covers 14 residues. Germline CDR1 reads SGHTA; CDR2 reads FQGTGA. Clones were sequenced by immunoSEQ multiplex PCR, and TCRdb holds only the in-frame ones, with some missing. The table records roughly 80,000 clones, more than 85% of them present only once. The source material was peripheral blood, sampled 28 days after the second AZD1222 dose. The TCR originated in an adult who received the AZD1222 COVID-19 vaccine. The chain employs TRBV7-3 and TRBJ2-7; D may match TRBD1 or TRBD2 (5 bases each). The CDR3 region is CASSPAWGSNEQYF. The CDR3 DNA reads TGTGCCAGCAGCCCAGCGTGGGGGTCGAACGAGCAGTACTTC.